The entry below describes one TCR beta chain. Its antigen remains unknown. V lost 4 bases, J lost 5 bases, and 8 bases lay in between. Germline values: CDR1 PRHDT, CDR2 FYEKMQ (reference sequence). This CDR3 is 12 amino acids long. The data were produced by immunoSEQ multiplex PCR, yet TCRdb's version contains in-frame clones alone and is incomplete. The sample has about 97,000 clones, 90% seen once. The sample belongs to a study of graft-versus-host responses after intestinal transplantation. As for the study in general: Transplant types were multivisceral, liver-intestinal, or isolated intestinal. Study-wide points: Within the allografts of patients who had graft-donor T cell macrochimerism, graft-versus-host to host-versus-graft clonal ratios were high. GvH clones surfaced in recipient marrow, some emerging earlier in ileum or blood.

This clonotype was sampled from a human patient who received an intestinal transplant, so some T cells may come from the graft donor. Material: PBMCs, obtained just under 460 days after intestinal transplant. The rearrangement joins TRBV13 to TRBJ2-5; possibly TRBD1 for D (5 bases). DNA for the CDR3: TGTGCCAGCAGCTCAGGGTCGGAGACCCAGTACTTC. Protein product: CASSSGSETQYF.